One and the same sample provided the 23 T cell receptor beta chains below, sequenced in a study of blood T cell repertoires in COVID-19. Clones were read by immunoSEQ multiplex PCR, and TCRdb kept only the in-frame ones, dropping some. Of approximately 70,000 clones detected, 75% to 80% appear once; the ten largest clones hold roughly 6%. The sequenced sample consisted of peripheral blood. The receptor source for this set is a woman aged 55-70 years with acute or convalescent COVID-19.

The chain joins TRBV28 to TRBJ1-1; 9 nucleotides align to TRBD1. Germline CDR1 is MDHEN and CDR2 is SYDVKM. Trimming at V came to 5 bases and at J to 5 bases, leaving 9 bases not matched to a gene. The CDR3 runs to 15 residues. CDR3 nucleotides: TGTGCCAGCAGTGCCGCCGGGACAGGGAGGACTGAAGCTTTCTTT. Translating gives CASSAAGTGRTEAFF. The whole variable domain, remainder taken from reference TRBV28 and TRBJ1-1, is DVKVTQSSRYLVKRTGEKVFLECVQDMDHENMFWYRQDPGLGLRLIYFSYDVKMKEKGDIPEGYSVSREKKERFSLILESASTNQTSMYLCASSAAGTGRTEAFFGQGTRLTVV.

J is TRBJ2-7 and V is TRBV5-1; a possible D gene is TRBD1 (5 bases). V was trimmed by 5 bases and J by 5 bases, leaving 14 bases between them. The germline V gene encodes CDR1 SGHRS and CDR2 YFSETQ. This CDR3 region has 13 residues. CDR3 nucleotide sequence: TGCGCCAGCAGTCCTCAGGGTAGGGACGAGCAGTACTTC. Residues: CASSPQGRDEQYF.

The gene calls are TRBV6-5 and TRBJ1-2; 7 bases align to TRBD1. The CDR3 extends over 13 amino acids. With V trimmed by 7 bases and J by 3 bases, 5 bases remained unmatched. Per germline, CDR1 MNHEY and CDR2 SVGAGI. DNA of the CDR3: TGTGCCAGCACCAAGGGGACAGACTATGGCTACACCTTC. It codes for CASTKGTDYGYTF.

V and J are TRBV5-1 and TRBJ1-1; possibly TRBD1 for D (5 bases). V lost 0 bases and J lost 6, with 12 bases in between. Germline values: CDR1 SGHRS, CDR2 YFSETQ. The CDR3 has 14 residues. The CDR3 loop is CASSLVGGGAEAFF. The CDR3 nucleotides are TGCGCCAGCAGCTTGGTGGGGGGAGGGGCTGAAGCTTTCTTT.

The rearrangement uses TRBV11-2 and TRBJ2-5; no definite D call. Trimming took 4 bases from V and 5 from J, leaving 8 bases between them. The CDR3 has 12 amino acids. The V gene's germline CDR1 is SGHAT and CDR2 FQNNGV. This CDR3 is CASSYTEETQYF. The CDR3 DNA reads as TGTGCCAGCAGCTATACGGAGGAGACCCAGTACTTC.

The chain uses TRBV28 and TRBJ1-4; D is uncertain. The ends were cut back, 4 bases at V and 10 bases at J, with 16 bases in the middle. Germline V gene sequence: CDR1 MDHEN, CDR2 SYDVKM. The CDR3 is 14 amino acids. The CDR3 DNA reads TGTGCCAGCAGTTCTCGGAGCGGGCGGGGAAAACTGTTTTTT. Translating gives CASSSRSGRGKLFF.

There are a few counts of this clone. This chain connects TRBV3-1 (or the pseudogene TRBV3-2) to TRBJ2-1; TRBD2 matches 12 bases. The CDR3 contains 16 residues. CDR1 LGHDT and CDR2 YNNKEL come from the germline V gene (reference sequence). The V segment lost 8 bases and the J segment 3 bases; nucleotides outside the gene matches: 8. The CDR3 is CASGGATSGGYNEQFF. As DNA, the CDR3 is TGTGCCAGCGGGGGAGCGACTAGCGGGGGCTACAATGAGCAGTTCTTC.

This clone was observed a handful of times. This sequence joins TRBV2 and TRBJ2-1; no clear D gene. V was clipped by 5 bases and J by 0 bases, with 8 bases between them. Germline lookup yields CDR1 SNHLY and CDR2 FYNNEI. This CDR3 has 14 residues. DNA for the CDR3: TGTGCCAGCAGTTGGGCAGGCTCCTACAATGAGCAGTTCTTC. Encoded protein: CASSWAGSYNEQFF.

The chain has TRBV7-2 and TRBJ2-1, with 7 bases fitting TRBD1. Looked up from germline, CDR1 is SGHTA and CDR2 is FQGNSA. V trimming: 1 base; J trimming: 6 bases; junction bases outside the gene matches: 6. This CDR3 has 15 residues. The DNA of the CDR3 is TGTGCCAGCAGCTTAGTAGGGGGCCAGGGCAATGAGCAGTTCTTC. The encoded protein is CASSLVGGQGNEQFF. The full variable domain, its missing parts supplied by reference TRBV7-2 and TRBJ2-1, is GAGVSQSPSNKVTEKGKDVELRCDPISGHTALYWYRQSLGQGLEFLIYFQGNSAPDKSGLPSDRFSAERTGGSVSTLTIQRTQQEDSAVYLCASSLVGGQGNEQFFGPGTRLTVL.

This chain joins TRBV5-6 and TRBJ1-2; 8 positions match TRBD1. V lost 4 bases to trimming and J lost 7 bases; unmatched junction nucleotides: 6. The CDR3 consists of 13 residues. The germline V gene encodes CDR1 SGHDT and CDR2 YYEEEE. For the CDR3, the DNA is TGTGCCAGCAGCCTCGGGCAGGGGGCTGGCTACACCTTC. Protein sequence: CASSLGQGAGYTF.

Here the CDR3 DNA reads TGTGCCAGCGCTGGAGCTGGAAACACCATATATTTT. Translating gives CASAGAGNTIYF. The V gene is TRBV7-9, the J gene TRBJ1-3; D unclear. The ends were cut back, 8 bases at V and 2 bases at J, with 7 bases in the middle. There are 12 residues in the CDR3. CDR1 is SEHNR and CDR2 is FQNEAQ in the germline V gene (reference sequence).

The CDR3 DNA follows: TGTGCCAGCAGCCTTCGACAGGGCGGGAATCAGCCCCAGCATTTT. It codes for CASSLRQGGNQPQHF. J is TRBJ1-5 and V is TRBV21-1; the table assigns TRBD1, which was not confirmed against the DNA. TRBV21-1 is labeled a pseudogene. The CDR3 is 15 residues long.

The rearrangement joins TRBV29-1 to TRBJ2-3; 11 positions match TRBD2. The CDR3 loop spans 18 amino acids. Germline CDR1 and CDR2: SQVTM and ANQGSEA. V was clipped by 5 bases and J by 4 bases; unmatched bases: 17. CDR3 nucleotides: TGCAGCGTTTTCCTTAGCGGGGGGGCCGGGGTGAGCGCAGATACGCAGTATTTT. This gives the protein CSVFLSGGAGVSADTQYF.

The V gene is TRBV10-3, the J gene TRBJ1-1; D perhaps matches TRBD1 (5 bases). The ends were cut back, 3 bases at V and 3 bases at J, with 14 bases in the middle. CDR3 length: 15 residues. CDR1 and CDR2 from the germline V gene are ENHRY and SYGVKD. The chain's CDR3 is CAISDPPGGDTEAFF. The CDR3 DNA is TGTGCCATCAGTGACCCCCCGGGGGGAGACACTGAAGCTTTCTTT.

The V call is TRBV9, the J call TRBJ2-3, with 10 positions matching TRBD2. J gave up 6 bases and V 0 bases, and 4 bases lay outside the gene matches. This CDR3 has 15 residues. In germline, CDR1 is SGDLS, CDR2 YYNGEE. The CDR3 DNA reads TGTGCCAGCAGCGTAGGGACTAGCGGAAGGGATACGCAGTATTTT. Amino acids: CASSVGTSGRDTQYF.

This clone has more than one count but fewer than ten. The chain carries TRBV2 and TRBJ1-5; D not resolved. V was shortened by 5 bases and J by 5 bases, with 13 bases between the two germline ends. This CDR3 is 14 amino acids long. Germline CDR1 SNHLY, CDR2 FYNNEI. In DNA, the CDR3 is TGTGCCAGCAGTACCAACAACGATGATCAGCCCCAGCATTTT. This gives the protein CASSTNNDDQPQHF.

This clone was seen a few times. This sequence joins TRBV5-1 and TRBJ1-2; the D gene is possibly TRBD1 (6 bases). Germline CDR1 and CDR2: SGHRS and YFSETQ. This CDR3 has 17 residues. V lost 1 base to trimming and J lost 4 bases, with 20 bases between them. As DNA, the CDR3 is TGCGCCAGCAGCTTGCCCCGGGCCTCTGAAGGGGGCTATGGCTACACCTTC. It yields the protein CASSLPRASEGGYGYTF.

This rearrangement joins TRBV5-1 to TRBJ1-2, with TRBD1 matching over 10 bases. The CDR3 is made up of 15 amino acids. V gave up 4 bases and J gave up 1 base; unmatched junction bases: 4. CDR1 SGHRS and CDR2 YFSETQ come from the germline V gene. The chain's CDR3 is CASSPGTGDNYGYTF. The CDR3 DNA is TGCGCCAGCAGCCCCGGGACAGGGGATAACTATGGCTACACCTTC.

The V and J genes are TRBV3-1 (or the pseudogene TRBV3-2) and TRBJ1-2, with TRBD1 identical over 11 bases. Germline V CDR1 and CDR2: LGHDT, YNNKEL (reference sequence). The CDR3 extends over 15 amino acids. V gave up 1 base and J gave up 8 bases; unmatched junction bases: 6. CDR3: CASSQGTGGSQGYTF. As DNA, the CDR3 is TGTGCCAGCAGCCAAGGGACAGGGGGCAGTCAGGGCTACACCTTC.

This chain joins TRBV18 and TRBJ1-6; D is unresolved. CDR3 length equals 14 residues. The V and J ends lost 3 bases and 5 bases respectively, with 8 bases between them. Germline V lookup: CDR1 KGHSH, CDR2 LQKENI. The CDR3 reads CASSPGGNNSPLHF. CDR3 DNA sequence: TGTGCCAGCTCACCCGGAGGTAATAATTCACCCCTCCACTTT.

The chain has TRBV29-1 and TRBJ2-3, with D tentatively TRBD2 (6 bases). Germline V CDR1 and CDR2: SQVTM, ANQGSEA. Trimming cost V 3 bases and J 4 bases, with 14 bases left between them. The CDR3 spans 14 residues. The CDR3 sequence is CSVEAPPGADTQYF. The CDR3 DNA follows: TGCAGCGTTGAGGCGCCCCCGGGGGCAGATACGCAGTATTTT.

The rearrangement joins TRBV27 to TRBJ2-7; no clear D gene. The CDR3 runs to 13 residues. Germline V gene lookup returns CDR1 MNHEY and CDR2 SMNVEV (reference sequence). V lost 5 bases and J 0 bases, leaving 8 bases between the germline ends. The CDR3 loop reads CASSRLSSYEQYF. The DNA for the CDR3 is TGTGCCAGCAGTCGACTTAGCTCCTACGAGCAGTACTTC.

In its sample, this clone was seen once. The chain is built from TRBV5-1 and TRBJ1-3; D may be TRBD1 (5 bases). The CDR3 covers 17 residues. Germline loops: CDR1 SGHRS, CDR2 YFSETQ. V lost 2 bases, J lost 0 bases, and 15 bases lay in between. The CDR3 nucleotides read TGCGCCAGCAGCTTAGCAGGGCCTCTCAGCTCTGGAAACACCATATATTTT. Translated, it gives CASSLAGPLSSGNTIYF.